The rows below give T cell receptor beta chains drawn from one sample of a study of T cell responses to AZD1222 COVID-19 vaccine. Some clones are missing from TCRdb's copy, which holds only in-frame ones; the method was immunoSEQ multiplex PCR. The sample includes over 140,000 clones, nearly 95% of them seen just once. This sample comprised peripheral blood, obtained 28 days after the second AZD1222 dose. Every receptor here comes from an adult who received the AZD1222 COVID-19 vaccine. Both conserved end residues are part of each CDR3. A D gene is named only where the DNA matches it firmly. Rows may omit the clone size; those that give it use once, few, many or a size class.

CDR3 protein | CDR3 DNA | V gene | D gene | J gene | clone size
CASSRTRINTGELFF | TGTGCCAGCAGCCGAACTAGAATCAACACCGGGGAGCTGTTTTTT | TRBV3-1/TRBV3-2 | - | TRBJ2-2 | -
CATSRDKAALGVYEQYF | TGTGCCACCAGCAGAGATAAAGCGGCACTAGGAGTTTACGAGCAGTACTTC | TRBV15 | - | TRBJ2-7 | -
CASSDGTGASGEQYF | TGTGCCAGCAGTGACGGGACAGGGGCGTCTGGAGAGCAGTACTTC | TRBV2 | TRBD1 | TRBJ2-7 | -
CASSAGQNYGYTF | TGCGCCAGCAGCGCCGGACAGAATTATGGCTACACCTTC | TRBV10-1 | - | TRBJ1-2 | -
CASAGFDREDEQFF | TGTGCCAGCGCGGGCTTTGACAGGGAGGATGAGCAGTTCTTC | TRBV9 | - | TRBJ2-1 | -
CASSLSEEGNNEQFF | TGTGCCAGCAGCTTGAGTGAAGAGGGCAACAATGAGCAGTTCTTC | TRBV5-4 | - | TRBJ2-1 | -
CATGGKGSTDEQFF | TGTGCCACAGGGGGAAAGGGGAGTACGGATGAGCAGTTCTTC | TRBV9 | TRBD1 | TRBJ2-1 | -
CSVGNGQNTEAFF | TGCAGCGTTGGCAACGGACAGAACACTGAAGCTTTCTTT | TRBV29-1 | - | TRBJ1-1 | -
CASSLGVGSPLHF | TGTGCCAGCAGCTTAGGGGTCGGTTCACCCCTCCACTTT | TRBV7-9 | - | TRBJ1-6 | -
CAWKTQGPDGYTF | TGTGCCTGGAAGACACAGGGACCGGATGGCTACACCTTC | TRBV30 | - | TRBJ1-2 | -
CASSRAPRGSYEQYF | TGTGCCAGCAGCCGCGCTCCCAGGGGATCCTACGAGCAGTACTTC | TRBV7-2 | - | TRBJ2-7 | once
CASQGTSGFEQYF | TGTGCCAGCCAAGGGACTAGCGGGTTCGAGCAGTACTTC | TRBV3-1/TRBV3-2 | TRBD2 | TRBJ2-7 | -
CASSSEEGTGELFF | TGTGCCAGCAGCTCCGAGGAAGGCACCGGGGAGCTGTTTTTT | TRBV7-9 | - | TRBJ2-2 | -
CASRPILGGYTF | TGTGCCAGCAGGCCTATCCTGGGTGGCTACACCTTC | TRBV28 | - | TRBJ1-2 | -
CASSPRTGGNTEAFF | TGTGCCAGCAGCCCCCGTACGGGCGGGAACACTGAAGCTTTCTTT | TRBV7-6 | - | TRBJ1-1 | -
CASSEALDGNKAFF | TGTGCCAGCAGTGAAGCTCTGGACGGTAATAAAGCTTTCTTT | TRBV6-1 | - | TRBJ1-1 | -
CASSIGRGGYTEAFF | TGTGCCAGCAGCATAGGACGAGGGGGATACACTGAAGCTTTCTTT | TRBV9 | - | TRBJ1-1 | -
CASSELTTGTYGYTF | TGTGCCAGCAGCGAATTAACCACAGGCACCTATGGCTACACCTTC | TRBV3-1/TRBV3-2 | - | TRBJ1-2 | -
CASSYSRGFDEQFF | TGTGCCAGCAGTTATAGTAGAGGGTTCGATGAGCAGTTCTTC | TRBV6-5 | - | TRBJ2-1 | -
CASSPSSTNEKLFF | TGTGCCAGCTCACCTTCTTCAACTAATGAAAAACTGTTTTTT | TRBV18 | - | TRBJ1-4 | -
CASTQGSTTGELFF | TGTGCCAGTACCCAAGGATCAACCACCGGGGAGCTGTTTTTT | TRBV7-2 | - | TRBJ2-2 | -
CASRSRGGTVKGDTF | TGTGCCAGCAGGTCCCGGGGGGGGACCGTCAAGGGGGACACCTTC | TRBV5-4 | - | TRBJ1-2 | -
CSVAGQGAHEQYF | TGCAGCGTTGCTGGACAGGGGGCCCACGAGCAGTACTTC | TRBV29-1 | TRBD1 | TRBJ2-7 | -
CSGTGSGRAREQFF | TGCAGCGGGACGGGGAGCGGGAGGGCCCGAGAGCAGTTCTTC | TRBV29-1 | TRBD2 | TRBJ2-1 | -
CASRAESQPQHF | TGTGCCAGCAGGGCGGAGAGCCAGCCCCAGCATTTT | TRBV6-5 | - | TRBJ1-5 | -
CASYSAGQLVSGNTIYF | TGTGCCAGCTACTCGGCCGGACAGCTTGTCTCTGGAAACACCATATATTTT | TRBV28 | - | TRBJ1-3 | -
CASSAHPWTELAKNIQYF | TGTGCCAGCAGTGCGCATCCCTGGACAGAACTAGCCAAAAACATTCAGTACTTC | TRBV27 | - | TRBJ2-4 | -
CASSLGWDNQPQHF | TGTGCCAGCAGCTTAGGCTGGGACAATCAGCCCCAGCATTTT | TRBV7-9 | - | TRBJ1-5 | -
CASSQDSPTRGSGSYNEQFF | TGCGCCAGCAGCCAAGACTCCCCGACTAGGGGTAGCGGGAGCTACAATGAGCAGTTCTTC | TRBV4-1 | TRBD2 | TRBJ2-1 | -
CASSYGTGSGQPQHF | TGTGCCAGCAGTTACGGTACAGGGTCTGGGCAGCCCCAGCATTTT | TRBV6-6 | - | TRBJ1-5 | -
CASSFRNEQFF | TGCGCCAGCAGCTTCCGCAATGAGCAGTTCTTC | TRBV5-1 | - | TRBJ2-1 | -
CASRTWQGGETQYF | TGCGCCAGCAGAACCTGGCAGGGGGGAGAGACCCAGTACTTC | TRBV5-1 | - | TRBJ2-5 | -
CASSFGQGGTEAFF | TGTGCCAGCAGCTTCGGGCAGGGAGGCACTGAAGCTTTCTTT | TRBV5-5 | - | TRBJ1-1 | -
CASSSSRTLHEQYF | TGTGCCAGCAGCTCCTCCAGGACCCTCCACGAGCAGTACTTC | TRBV7-9 | - | TRBJ2-7 | -
CASSQDRAEKLFF | TGTGCCAGCAGTCAGGACAGGGCTGAAAAACTGTTTTTT | TRBV27 | TRBD1 | TRBJ1-4 | -
CASSQDFSVEAFF | TGTGCCAGCAGCCAAGATTTTTCGGTTGAAGCTTTCTTT | TRBV4-2 | - | TRBJ1-1 | -